This TCR beta chain was sequenced in a study of T cells in Graves' hyperthyroidism and ophthalmopathy. Study context: Peripheral blood samples were taken at initial diagnosis, prior to any treatment. Whole-study results and caveats: Ophthalmopathy got predicted by the model a median about six months before its onset. By a 13 V-J model, ophthalmopathy was set apart from stable hyperthyroidism.

In its sample, this clonotype was seen many times. Its antigen is currently unknown. Using 10 ml of fresh peripheral blood, PBMCs were prepared. CDR3 length: 15 residues. Between the trimmed V and J ends, which lost 1 base and 10 bases, there was a span of 19 bases. The germline gives CDR1 MNHNS, CDR2 SASEGT. Researchers took RNA transcripts and amplified the TCR beta CDR3 regions from them. First-round RT-PCR with HTBI primers amplified the TCR CDR3 region. A single record per CDR3 protein comes from TCRdb applying MiXCR to the multiplex PCR reads. The sample consists of 300,000 to 350,000 distinct CDR3 sequences, 15% to 20% of them appearing once.

Sequencing used blood. The chain carries TRBV6-1 and TRBJ1-1, with D unclear. The TCR comes from a woman between 40 and 50 years old with Graves' ophthalmopathy. The CDR3 is CASSEGGGFSGVAFF. The CDR3 DNA reads as TGTGCCAGCAGTGAAGGCGGAGGGTTCTCCGGGGTAGCTTTCTTT.